These 30 T cell receptor beta chains were all obtained from the same sample, sequenced in a study of blood T cells in healthy people across ages (dated by TCRdb to 2014 to 2015). Library generation was performed with 5' RACE. The data were produced on an Illumina HiSeq 2500. A second roughly 6 to 11 cycle PCR used a sample-barcoded 5' primer and a J-beta primer mix. Using fastp at Q25 and MiXCR, TCRdb reprocessed the public reads and kept productive beta chains. CDR3 protein duplicates are merged, each entry listing the most common genes and DNA. For this sample the table gives about 1,400,000 distinct CDR3 sequences, of which 35% to 45% were detected only once. The ten most abundant clones make up roughly 7.9% of the sample. Material: blood. The receptors derive from a woman under 30 in good health.

The genes are TRBV27 and TRBJ1-2, with 7 bases fitting TRBD1. This CDR3 is built from 13 residues. Looked up from germline, CDR1 is MNHEY and CDR2 is SMNVEV (reference sequence). J gave up 6 bases and V 8 bases, and 9 bases lay outside the gene matches. The CDR3: CASCWSGGDGYTF. For the CDR3, the DNA is TGTGCCAGCTGCTGGTCAGGGGGAGATGGCTACACCTTC.

This clonotype came up a few times. The gene calls are TRBV20-1 and TRBJ2-3; D is uncertain. The germline V gene has CDR1 DFQATT and CDR2 SNEGSKA (reference sequence). V dropped 6 bases and J dropped 2 bases, with 18 bases sitting between them. This CDR3 contains 15 residues. This CDR3 is CSATLLVPPTDTQYF. CDR3 bases: TGCAGTGCCACCCTTCTGGTGCCCCCCACAGATACGCAGTATTTT.

This chain uses TRBV5-6 with TRBJ2-3; possibly TRBD2 for D (5 bases). The CDR3 runs to 15 residues. V lost 6 bases and J lost 7, with 21 bases in between. Germline CDR1 is SGHDT and CDR2 is YYEEEE. The CDR3, as DNA: TGTGCCAGCACTCCTCACAAAGGATCCGGGAATACGCAGTATTTT. As protein: CASTPHKGSGNTQYF. Based on the CDR3 plus reference TRBV5-6 and TRBJ2-3, the full variable domain is DAGVTQSPTHLIKTRGQQVTLRCSPKSGHDTVSWYQQALGQGPQFIFQYYEEEERQRGNFPDRFSGHQFPNYSSELNVNALLLGDSALYLCASTPHKGSGNTQYFGPGTRLTVL.

This clonotype was counted a few times. The chain employs TRBV7-9 and TRBJ2-7; D call uncertain. Germline CDR1 SEHNR, CDR2 FQNEAQ (reference sequence). V was trimmed by 1 base and J by 7 bases, leaving 11 bases between them. This CDR3 is 13 amino acids long. The CDR3 here is CASSLVGLGEQYF. The DNA for the CDR3 is TGTGCCAGCAGCTTAGTCGGTCTGGGGGAGCAGTACTTC.

V usage is TRBV27 and J usage is TRBJ2-1; 7 bases map to TRBD2. Matching the DNA end better, TRBJ2-7 makes the J call doubtful. The CDR3 is made up of 19 amino acids. Germline CDR1 is MNHEY and CDR2 is SMNVEV (reference sequence). The CDR3 sequence: CASTLRGVGAGSSYNEQYF. In nucleotides, the CDR3 is TGTGCCAGCACCCTTCGGGGGGTAGGGGCGGGCAGCTCCTACAATGAGCAGTACTTC.

The chain carries TRBV9 and TRBJ1-2, with a weak D call TRBD1 (5 bases). The CDR3 extends over 15 amino acids. Trimming cost V 0 bases and J 3 bases, with 12 bases left between them. Germline values: CDR1 SGDLS, CDR2 YYNGEE. The CDR3: CASSVEAGRDYGYTF. CDR3 sequence (DNA): TGTGCCAGCAGCGTAGAGGCAGGGAGGGACTATGGCTACACCTTC.

The V gene is TRBV2, the J gene TRBJ1-2, with D maybe TRBD1 (5 bases). Trimming left V 3 bases short and J 3 bases short, with 11 bases between. The V gene's germline CDR1 is SNHLY and CDR2 FYNNEI. The CDR3 length is 14 residues. Here the CDR3 reads CASSDKGIYYGYTF. DNA for the CDR3: TGTGCCAGCAGTGACAAGGGGATTTACTATGGCTACACCTTC.

The rearrangement links TRBV7-9 to TRBJ2-7; tentatively, D is TRBD2 (6 bases). The CDR3 length is 12 residues. The germline V gene has CDR1 SEHNR and CDR2 FQNEAQ (reference sequence). Trimming removed 2 bases at V and 5 bases at J, with 7 bases between. CDR3 nucleotides: TGTGCCAGCAGCTTATCTAGCGACGAGCAGTACTTC. Its translation is CASSLSSDEQYF.

Turning to this clonotype: An end of the junction differs from the germline gene, which may be a read error. In nucleotides, the CDR3 is TGCAGTGCTCTGAGGGACATCACAGATGCGCAGTATTTT. It is translated as CSALRDITDAQYF. The J gene is TRBJ2-3, the V gene TRBV20-1, with a tentative D call TRBD1 (6 bases). Per the germline V gene, CDR1 is DFQATT and CDR2 is SNEGSKA (reference sequence). CDR3 size: 13 residues.

This clonotype turned up a few times. The rearrangement uses TRBV25-1 and TRBJ2-1; tentative D call: TRBD1 (6 bases). Trimming shortened V by 5 bases and J by 0 bases, and 14 bases separated the two germline ends. The CDR3 contains 16 residues. Germline V CDR1 and CDR2: MGHDK, SYGVNS. The CDR3 nucleotides read TGTGCCAGCAGTCATCGCCAGGGGATCTCCTACAATGAGCAGTTCTTC. Translating gives CASSHRQGISYNEQFF.

The chain combines TRBV29-1 with TRBJ2-7; no clear D. The CDR3 is made up of 12 amino acids. Germline CDR1 SQVTM, CDR2 ANQGSEA. Trimming stripped 5 bases from V and 2 bases from J, with 10 bases between. The CDR3 is CSVSDTAYEQYF. CDR3 DNA sequence: TGCAGCGTTTCCGACACCGCCTACGAGCAGTACTTC.

The chain links TRBV5-6 to TRBJ1-2; a possible D gene is TRBD1 (5 bases). The CDR3 is 13 amino acids. V shed 0 bases and J shed 7 bases, with 10 bases lying between them. Germline V gene sequence: CDR1 SGHDT, CDR2 YYEEEE. The CDR3 loop is CASSLAGTLGYTF. The DNA of the CDR3 is TGTGCCAGCAGCTTGGCCGGGACCCTTGGCTACACCTTC.

This clonotype has only a few counts. This chain joins TRBV6-1 and TRBJ2-1, with 10 positions matching TRBD2. This CDR3 contains 23 residues. V shed 2 bases and J 6 bases; nucleotides not matched to a gene: 28. The V gene's germline CDR1 is MNHNS and CDR2 SASEGT. The CDR3 DNA reads as TGTGCCAGCAGTGAAAAACAGACTAAGCTTCTAGCGGGGGCTTCTTTGTGGGGCAATGAGCAGTTCTTC. Amino acid sequence: CASSEKQTKLLAGASLWGNEQFF.

This clonotype was seen a few times. The rearrangement links TRBV2 to TRBJ2-3, with TRBD2 matching 11 bases. Germline V gene sequence: CDR1 SNHLY, CDR2 FYNNEI. V was pared by 10 bases and J by 6 bases, with 9 bases of the junction left unmatched. This CDR3 is built from 14 residues. The CDR3: CANHVAGGLDTQYF. As DNA, the CDR3 is TGTGCCAACCACGTAGCGGGAGGGCTGGATACGCAGTATTTT.

A word on this clonotype: It may be a read error: a sequence one base away is much more abundant. V gene TRBV18 combines with J gene TRBJ2-7, with a tentative D call TRBD2 (6 bases). The CDR3 covers 13 residues. Germline V CDR1 and CDR2: KGHSH, LQKENI. The CDR3 DNA follows: TGTGCCAACTCACCAAGTCGGGAGAACGAGCAGTACTTC. This encodes CANSPSRENEQYF.

The gene calls are TRBV20-1 and TRBJ2-7; 7 nucleotides align to TRBD1. This CDR3 is built from 15 residues. Trimming at V came to 1 base and at J to 3 bases, leaving 9 bases not matched to a gene. Germline V gives CDR1 DFQATT, CDR2 SNEGSKA (reference sequence). CDR3 sequence reads: CSARGWDSINYEQYF. In DNA form, the CDR3 reads TGCAGTGCTAGAGGCTGGGACAGCATAAACTACGAGCAGTACTTC.

This clonotype was counted only a few times. A read error is possible here, since a much larger clone lies one base away. The chain employs TRBV3-1 and TRBJ2-3; D remains unclear. Trimming cost V 2 bases and J 6 bases, with 6 bases left between them. The CDR3 extends over 12 amino acids. Looked up from germline, CDR1 is LGHDT and CDR2 is YNNKEL (reference sequence). The CDR3 sequence: CASSQFGDTQYF. CDR3 bases: TGTGCCAGCAGCCAATTTGGGGATACGCAGTATTTT.

The V and J genes are TRBV18 and TRBJ1-6; tentatively, D is TRBD1 (5 bases). This CDR3 spans 14 amino acids. The V end lost 3 bases, the J end lost 7 bases, and 10 bases lay between the germline ends. Germline lookup yields CDR1 KGHSH and CDR2 LQKENI. In DNA form, the CDR3 reads TGTGCCAGCTCACCGGGGCAGGACAATTCACCCCTCCACTTT. It translates to CASSPGQDNSPLHF.

The rearrangement links TRBV20-1 to TRBJ2-1; TRBD1 agrees at 12 bases. Germline V CDR1 and CDR2: DFQATT, SNEGSKA (reference sequence). V gave up 0 bases and J gave up 9 bases; unmatched junction bases: 6. The CDR3 consists of 15 residues. The CDR3 DNA reads as TGCAGTGCTAGAGAAGCGGGACAGGGGGCGTCTGAGCAGTTCTTC. This gives the protein CSAREAGQGASEQFF.

The chain joins TRBV20-1 to TRBJ2-7; 7 nucleotides align to TRBD1. The J call may be mistaken, given a closer DNA end match to TRBJ2-5. CDR1 and CDR2 (germline): DFQATT, SNEGSKA (reference sequence). The CDR3 totals 15 residues. The CDR3 loop is CSARDSLGQKETQYF. CDR3 in DNA: TGCAGTGCTAGAGATTCCCTGGGACAGAAAGAGACCCAGTACTTC.

The rearrangement links TRBV10-3 to TRBJ2-1; D perhaps matches TRBD2 (6 bases). TRBJ2-7 explains the end of the DNA better; the J call may be wrong. The CDR3 spans 14 residues. Germline V gives CDR1 ENHRY, CDR2 SYGVKD. CDR3 sequence: CAISEGGLVNEQYF. CDR3 sequence (DNA): TGTGCCATCAGTGAGGGAGGGCTAGTCAATGAGCAGTACTTC.

This chain joins TRBV3-1 and TRBJ2-5; maybe TRBD1 (5 bases). TRBJ2-7 matches the DNA end more closely, so the J call is doubtful. The CDR3 loop spans 17 amino acids. CDR1 and CDR2 (germline): LGHDT, YNNKEL (reference sequence). CDR3: CASSQDLDQGLWDEQYF. The CDR3 DNA sequence: TGTGCCAGCAGCCAAGATTTGGACCAGGGCCTGTGGGACGAGCAGTACTTC.

V and J are TRBV5-1 and TRBJ2-3; TRBD2 aligns across 9 bases. CDR3 size: 19 residues. V lost 5 bases, J lost 3 bases, and 19 bases stayed unmatched. CDR1 is SGHRS, CDR2 YFSETQ, per germline. The CDR3 DNA is TGCGCCAGCAGATACCTCCCAGGGGAGCGGGGGGACGGAACAGATACGCAGTATTTT. Its translation is CASRYLPGERGDGTDTQYF.

This clonotype appeared a few times. The chain carries TRBV29-1 and TRBJ1-1; D perhaps matches TRBD1 (6 bases). The CDR3 contains 12 residues. The germline V gene encodes CDR1 SQVTM and CDR2 ANQGSEA. The V gene lost 1 base and the J gene lost 8 bases, with 11 bases spanning the gap. For the CDR3, the DNA is TGCAGCGTTGAAGGGGTACAGGGAGAAGCTTTCTTT. It is translated as CSVEGVQGEAFF.

DNA for the CDR3: TGTGCCAGCAGTTTCAGGGGGCCAAGCTACACCTTC. The encoded protein is CASSFRGPSYTF. The chain recombines TRBV12-3 or TRBV12-4 with TRBJ1-2; TRBD1 aligns across 8 bases. The V and J ends lost 3 bases and 9 bases, in that order; junction bases with no gene match: 3. The CDR3 is 12 residues long.

This clonotype has more than one count but fewer than ten. The chain recombines TRBV7-8 with TRBJ2-3, with D unclear. Germline V gene data show CDR1 as SGHVS and CDR2 as FQNEAQ. This CDR3 has 15 residues. V was shortened by 5 bases and J by 2 bases, with 14 bases between the two germline ends. CDR3 coding DNA: TGTGCCAGCAGCGTAACCGGCCTCCCCACAGATACGCAGTATTTT. This translates into CASSVTGLPTDTQYF.

This clonotype was seen repeatedly, ten times or more. The chain is built from TRBV7-2 and TRBJ2-3; 7 positions match TRBD2. The CDR3 has 15 residues. Germline CDR1 and CDR2: SGHTA and FQGNSA. V was clipped by 1 base and J by 3 bases; unmatched bases: 4. This CDR3 is CASSLEAGRTDTQYF. The CDR3 DNA reads TGTGCCAGCAGCTTAGAAGCGGGGAGGACAGATACGCAGTATTTT.

This clonotype was observed many times. The rearrangement joins TRBV6-6 to TRBJ2-3; D might be TRBD1 (5 bases). The germline V and J ends were trimmed by 6 bases and 9 bases, with 13 bases remaining between them. This CDR3 contains 12 residues. Germline CDR1 MNHNY, CDR2 SVGAGI (reference sequence). Written as DNA, the CDR3 is TGTGCCAGCAGCCCCGGGCAGGGAACGCAGTATTTT. This encodes CASSPGQGTQYF.

The chain has TRBV14 and TRBJ1-2; D remains unclear. The CDR3 has 13 amino acids. The V gene lost 0 bases and the J gene lost 7 bases, with 9 bases spanning the gap. Germline V gene sequence: CDR1 SGHDN, CDR2 FVKESK. The DNA for the CDR3 is TGTGCCAGCAGCCAAGATCTTGAGGGTGGCTACACCTTC. Its translation: CASSQDLEGGYTF.

The chain combines TRBV6-6 with TRBJ2-3; 7 nucleotides agree with TRBD2. The CDR3 has 16 residues. Germline trimming cut 4 bases from V and 4 bases from J; bases unmatched to any gene: 11. Germline assignment: CDR1 MNHNY and CDR2 SVGAGI (reference sequence). The CDR3 DNA reads TGTGCCAGCAGTTCGAACCCGGCGGGAGCCCCAGATACGCAGTATTTT. This gives the protein CASSSNPAGAPDTQYF.